This T cell receptor (beta chain) comes out of a study of T cells in localized non-small cell lung cancer. Study-level results: There was an association of higher blood T cell density with longer overall survival. As only one tumor region underwent sequencing, heterogeneity remains possible. Adjacent uninvolved lung tissue had the highest T cell clonality, exceeding tumor. When the top 100 tumor clones were examined, a median around 61 of them also appeared in the adjacent lung, which was paired and uninvolved.

Sequencing used immunoSEQ multiplex PCR; TCRdb keeps in-frame clones, though not all of them. The sample shows around 35,000 clones, approximately 90% of them seen only once. To note about this clone: No antigen is known for it.

This CDR3 spans 15 amino acids. V lost 2 bases and J 1 base, leaving 9 bases between the germline ends. The V gene's germline CDR1 is SEHNR and CDR2 FQNEAQ (reference sequence). The chain is built from TRBV7-9 and TRBJ1-5; tentative D call: TRBD1 (5 bases). The sequence derives from a female donor at least 60 years old with stage II lung adenocarcinoma. The sequences come from peripheral blood mononuclear cells, collected before any cancer treatment. CDR3 DNA: TGTGCCAGCAGCTTAAGGGGTGGCAGCAATCAGCCCCAGCATTTT. Encoded protein: CASSLRGGSNQPQHF.